The T cell receptor (beta chain) described here comes from a study of T cell repertoires in aging, cancer and after chemotherapy. Trimming removed 2 bases from V and 1 base from J; junction bases left unmatched: 2. The CDR3 has 14 residues. From germline, CDR1 is LNHDA and CDR2 SQIVND (reference sequence). Peripheral blood genomic DNA, not sorted cells or RNA, was the template. A mixed TRB-A/B primer pool amplified rearranged TRB by multiplex touch-down PCR. TCRdb reprocessed the multiplex PCR reads with MiXCR, giving one entry per CDR3 protein. This table holds roughly 5,000 distinct CDR3 sequences, under 70% found once.

Sequencing was done on a sample of blood. The J gene is TRBJ2-7, the V gene TRBV19, with 7 bases lining up with TRBD1. The sequence was obtained from a human donor with a solid tumor. The CDR3 loop reads CASSIRDRSYEQYF. DNA of the CDR3: TGTGCCAGTAGTATAAGGGACAGATCCTACGAGCAGTACTTC.